The sequence of this T cell receptor beta chain was determined in a study of cytomegalovirus exposure and HLA in healthy donors. General study results and limits: Accurate prediction of HLA-A and HLA-B alleles (for most subjects) was reportedly achieved from TCR beta sequences. The only immune exposure information that was available was CMV serostatus. Reports showed the classifier diagnosing cytomegalovirus status with high specificity and sensitivity. The likely origin of a cluster of highly shared sequence variants was a sequencing artifact.

The PCR made use of 60 Vbeta and 13 Jbeta primers. Profiling relied on immunoSEQ multiplex PCR, and the TCRdb table lists in-frame clones only, not all of them. The sample consists of some 99,000 clones, 65% to 90% of them appearing once. This CDR3 spans 14 amino acids. Germline values: CDR1 LNHDA, CDR2 SQIVND (reference sequence). Trimming cost V 2 bases and J 0 bases, with 8 bases left between them. With regard to this clone: The antigen remains undetermined.

Material for sequencing was PBMCs. The receptor was isolated from a woman aged 25 to 45 in good health and CMV-seronegative. V and J are TRBV19 and TRBJ2-7; D may be TRBD1 (5 bases). The CDR3 is CASSITGISYEQYF. The CDR3 DNA is TGTGCCAGTAGTATAACAGGTATCTCCTACGAGCAGTACTTC.